This is a list of T cell receptor beta chains from one sample in a study of CD8 T cells in Susac syndrome. Each CDR3 protein is one row after TCRdb ran MiXCR on the immunoSEQ multiplex PCR reads. The sample includes some 150,000 distinct CDR3 sequences, 90% to 96% seen only once; the top ten take 0.084%. Source material: CD4+ T cells from PBMCs. All receptors derive from a human donor with Susac syndrome. Both conserved end residues are part of each CDR3. The D gene is left open where the match is weak. Where a row states a size, it is once, few, many or the class of an expanded clone; other rows omit it.

j_call: TRBJ2-7
d_call: TRBD2
clone_size: NA
v_call: TRBV9
cdr3_aa: CASSYGLAGEQYF
cdr3_nt: TGTGCCAGCAGCTACGGACTAGCCGGCGAGCAGTACTTC

j_call: TRBJ2-6
d_call: NA
clone_size: NA
v_call: TRBV29-1
cdr3_aa: CSVVSGFGNVLTF
cdr3_nt: TGCAGCGTTGTAAGCGGGTTTGGCAACGTCCTGACTTTC

j_call: TRBJ2-1
d_call: NA
clone_size: NA
v_call: TRBV4-1
cdr3_aa: CASSQVFEMNEQFF
cdr3_nt: TGCGCCAGCAGCCAAGTATTCGAGATGAATGAGCAGTTCTTC

j_call: TRBJ2-1
d_call: TRBD2
clone_size: many
v_call: TRBV5-1
cdr3_aa: CASSLSGSSYNEQFF
cdr3_nt: TGTGCCAGCAGCCTTAGCGGGAGCTCCTACAATGAGCAGTTCTTC

j_call: TRBJ2-5
d_call: TRBD2
clone_size: NA
v_call: TRBV11-2
cdr3_aa: CASSLTLAGTNF
cdr3_nt: TGTGCCAGCAGCTTGACGTTAGCGGGGACAAACTTC

j_call: TRBJ2-4
d_call: TRBD1
clone_size: NA
v_call: TRBV28
cdr3_aa: CASRLGQGKNIQYF
cdr3_nt: TGTGCCAGCAGATTAGGACAGGGGAAAAACATTCAGTACTTC

j_call: TRBJ2-7
d_call: NA
clone_size: NA
v_call: TRBV7-9
cdr3_aa: CASSSGQVTYEQYF
cdr3_nt: TGTGCCAGCAGCTCGGGACAAGTTACCTACGAGCAGTACTTC

j_call: TRBJ1-2
d_call: TRBD1
clone_size: NA
v_call: TRBV27
cdr3_aa: CASSLSPTGTDYTF
cdr3_nt: TGTGCCAGCAGTTTAAGCCCCACAGGGACAGACTACACCTTC

j_call: TRBJ2-2
d_call: NA
clone_size: once
v_call: TRBV29-1
cdr3_aa: CSANMNTGELFF
cdr3_nt: TGCAGCGCCAACATGAACACCGGGGAGCTGTTTTTT

j_call: TRBJ2-1
d_call: TRBD2
clone_size: NA
v_call: TRBV25-1
cdr3_aa: CASSPSGRGNNEQFF
cdr3_nt: TGTGCCAGCAGTCCTAGCGGGAGAGGAAACAATGAGCAGTTCTTC

j_call: TRBJ2-7
d_call: NA
clone_size: NA
v_call: TRBV29-1
cdr3_aa: CSPASPPDGPYEQYF
cdr3_nt: TGCAGCCCCGCCTCTCCCCCGGACGGTCCCTACGAGCAGTACTTC

j_call: TRBJ2-7
d_call: NA
clone_size: NA
v_call: TRBV5-1
cdr3_aa: CASSPQGGLNSYEQYF
cdr3_nt: TGCGCCAGCAGCCCGCAAGGGGGACTCAATTCCTACGAGCAGTACTTC

j_call: TRBJ2-3
d_call: TRBD2
clone_size: NA
v_call: TRBV20-1
cdr3_aa: CSARTGLADHTQYF
cdr3_nt: TGCAGTGCTAGGACCGGACTAGCAGATCATACGCAGTATTTT

j_call: TRBJ1-2
d_call: NA
clone_size: NA
v_call: TRBV20-1
cdr3_aa: CSAMGGAGYTF
cdr3_nt: TGCAGTGCCATGGGGGGGGCTGGCTACACCTTC

j_call: TRBJ2-1
d_call: TRBD1
clone_size: NA
v_call: TRBV20-1
cdr3_aa: CSPGQGYNEQFF
cdr3_nt: TGCAGTCCTGGACAGGGATACAATGAGCAGTTCTTC

j_call: TRBJ2-7
d_call: NA
clone_size: NA
v_call: TRBV19
cdr3_aa: CASSINGGYEQYF
cdr3_nt: TGTGCCAGTAGTATCAACGGAGGCTACGAGCAGTACTTC

j_call: TRBJ2-2
d_call: NA
clone_size: NA
v_call: TRBV7-9
cdr3_aa: CASSLFQNTGELFF
cdr3_nt: TGTGCCAGCAGCTTATTCCAGAACACCGGGGAGCTGTTTTTT

j_call: TRBJ1-1
d_call: NA
clone_size: NA
v_call: TRBV29-1
cdr3_aa: CSVELGGGGTEAFF
cdr3_nt: TGCAGCGTTGAATTGGGGGGCGGGGGAACTGAAGCTTTCTTT

j_call: TRBJ2-7
d_call: TRBD2
clone_size: NA
v_call: TRBV27
cdr3_aa: CASRAAGAAYEQYF
cdr3_nt: TGTGCCAGCCGAGCGGCGGGAGCGGCCTACGAGCAGTACTTC

j_call: TRBJ1-5
d_call: NA
clone_size: NA
v_call: TRBV23-1
cdr3_aa: CASSQNRNQPQHF
cdr3_nt: TGCGCCAGCAGTCAAAATCGAAATCAGCCCCAGCATTTT

j_call: TRBJ2-5
d_call: NA
clone_size: NA
v_call: TRBV5-4
cdr3_aa: CASKRDRTLAQETQYF
cdr3_nt: TGTGCCAGCAAGAGGGATCGAACCCTGGCGCAAGAGACCCAGTACTTC

j_call: TRBJ1-5
d_call: NA
clone_size: NA
v_call: TRBV18
cdr3_aa: CASSPLGDSNQPQHF
cdr3_nt: TGTGCCAGCTCACCACTCGGAGATAGCAATCAGCCCCAGCATTTT

j_call: TRBJ2-3
d_call: TRBD2
clone_size: NA
v_call: TRBV20-1
cdr3_aa: CSARSPSGLTDTQYF
cdr3_nt: TGCAGTGCTAGAAGTCCTAGCGGTCTCACAGATACGCAGTATTTT

j_call: TRBJ1-4
d_call: TRBD1
clone_size: NA
v_call: TRBV9
cdr3_aa: CASSVSGTGGEKLFF
cdr3_nt: TGTGCCAGCAGCGTATCCGGGACAGGGGGCGAAAAACTGTTTTTT

j_call: TRBJ1-3
d_call: NA
clone_size: NA
v_call: TRBV4-1
cdr3_aa: CASSQERWGNTIYF
cdr3_nt: TGCGCCAGCAGCCAAGAGCGTTGGGGAAACACCATATATTTT

j_call: TRBJ2-1
d_call: NA
clone_size: NA
v_call: TRBV9
cdr3_aa: CASSVLLESREQFF
cdr3_nt: TGTGCCAGCAGCGTATTACTAGAATCACGTGAGCAGTTCTTC

j_call: TRBJ1-5
d_call: NA
clone_size: few
v_call: TRBV7-9
cdr3_aa: CASSLGGDQPQHF
cdr3_nt: TGTGCCAGCAGTCTAGGAGGGGATCAGCCCCAGCATTTT

j_call: TRBJ1-1
d_call: NA
clone_size: NA
v_call: TRBV2
cdr3_aa: CASNGGNTEAFF
cdr3_nt: TGTGCCAGCAATGGGGGGAACACTGAAGCTTTCTTT

j_call: TRBJ2-3
d_call: TRBD1
clone_size: NA
v_call: TRBV20-1
cdr3_aa: CSAKGQGVDTQYF
cdr3_nt: TGCAGTGCTAAGGGACAGGGGGTAGATACGCAGTATTTT

j_call: TRBJ2-3
d_call: NA
clone_size: NA
v_call: TRBV27
cdr3_aa: CASRLSLMGTDTQYF
cdr3_nt: TGTGCCAGCAGATTAAGTTTAATGGGCACAGATACGCAGTATTTT

j_call: TRBJ1-3
d_call: NA
clone_size: NA
v_call: TRBV7-9
cdr3_aa: CAPGTSGNTIYF
cdr3_nt: TGTGCCCCGGGGACCTCTGGAAACACCATATATTTT

j_call: TRBJ2-7
d_call: TRBD1
clone_size: NA
v_call: TRBV12-3/TRBV12-4
cdr3_aa: CASSHTGQERYEQYF
cdr3_nt: TGTGCCAGCAGTCACACGGGACAGGAAAGATACGAGCAGTACTTC

j_call: TRBJ2-3
d_call: NA
clone_size: NA
v_call: TRBV27
cdr3_aa: CASSLRGLLTDTQYF
cdr3_nt: TGTGCCAGCAGTTTACGCGGACTACTCACAGATACGCAGTATTTT

j_call: TRBJ2-7
d_call: NA
clone_size: NA
v_call: TRBV11-2
cdr3_aa: CASSLSAGSYEQYF
cdr3_nt: TGTGCCAGCAGCTTATCCGCAGGGTCCTACGAGCAGTACTTC

j_call: TRBJ2-1
d_call: TRBD2
clone_size: once
v_call: TRBV2
cdr3_aa: CASREGLAGYNEQFF
cdr3_nt: TGTGCCAGCAGGGAAGGACTAGCGGGGTACAATGAGCAGTTCTTC

j_call: TRBJ1-2
d_call: NA
clone_size: NA
v_call: TRBV6-6
cdr3_aa: CVSMYPGRIYGYTF
cdr3_nt: TGTGTCAGCATGTATCCAGGTAGAATCTATGGCTACACCTTC

j_call: TRBJ2-5
d_call: NA
clone_size: NA
v_call: TRBV7-8
cdr3_aa: CASSSPPGTPRETQYF
cdr3_nt: TGTGCCAGCAGCTCCCCGCCCGGGACACCGAGGGAGACCCAGTACTTC

j_call: TRBJ1-3
d_call: TRBD1
clone_size: NA
v_call: TRBV6-1
cdr3_aa: CASSERGLRVSGNTIYF
cdr3_nt: TGTGCCAGCAGTGAAAGGGGGCTGCGGGTCTCTGGAAACACCATATATTTT

j_call: TRBJ1-2
d_call: NA
clone_size: NA
v_call: TRBV29-1
cdr3_aa: CSVATGPAYGYTF
cdr3_nt: TGCAGCGTTGCTACAGGGCCCGCCTATGGCTACACCTTC

j_call: TRBJ1-6
d_call: NA
clone_size: NA
v_call: TRBV7-2
cdr3_aa: CASRYQSSYNSPLHF
cdr3_nt: TGTGCCAGCAGGTATCAGAGCTCCTATAATTCACCCCTCCACTTT

j_call: TRBJ2-2
d_call: TRBD1
clone_size: NA
v_call: TRBV20-1
cdr3_aa: CSAGRQGANTGELFF
cdr3_nt: TGCAGTGCTGGAAGACAGGGGGCGAACACCGGGGAGCTGTTTTTT

j_call: TRBJ2-5
d_call: TRBD1
clone_size: NA
v_call: TRBV3-1
cdr3_aa: CASSHRGTGEETQYF
cdr3_nt: TGTGCCAGCAGCCATCGCGGGACAGGCGAAGAGACCCAGTACTTC

j_call: TRBJ2-1
d_call: NA
clone_size: NA
v_call: TRBV18
cdr3_aa: CASSPLLGNRNEQFF
cdr3_nt: TGTGCCAGCTCACCTCTCCTGGGGAACCGAAATGAGCAGTTCTTC

j_call: TRBJ2-7
d_call: NA
clone_size: NA
v_call: TRBV12-5
cdr3_aa: CASGRLEYEQYF
cdr3_nt: TGTGCTAGTGGTCGACTTGAGTACGAGCAGTACTTC

j_call: TRBJ2-5
d_call: TRBD1
clone_size: NA
v_call: TRBV28
cdr3_aa: CASSSTGTGSQETQYF
cdr3_nt: TGTGCCAGCAGTTCTACCGGGACAGGCTCCCAAGAGACCCAGTACTTC

j_call: TRBJ1-5
d_call: NA
clone_size: NA
v_call: TRBV29-1
cdr3_aa: CSVATGFSNQPQHF
cdr3_nt: TGCAGCGTCGCTACAGGGTTTAGCAATCAGCCCCAGCATTTT

j_call: TRBJ2-1
d_call: TRBD1
clone_size: NA
v_call: TRBV20-1
cdr3_aa: CSAPRDRAPNEQFF
cdr3_nt: TGCAGTGCCCCTAGGGACAGGGCCCCCAATGAGCAGTTCTTC

j_call: TRBJ2-3
d_call: NA
clone_size: NA
v_call: TRBV5-1
cdr3_aa: CASSDRFSTDTQYF
cdr3_nt: TGCGCCAGCAGCGACAGATTTAGCACAGATACGCAGTATTTT

j_call: TRBJ1-5
d_call: NA
clone_size: once
v_call: TRBV9
cdr3_aa: CASSVGDVGQPQHF
cdr3_nt: TGTGCCAGCAGCGTGGGGGATGTGGGTCAGCCCCAGCATTTT

j_call: TRBJ1-1
d_call: NA
clone_size: NA
v_call: TRBV6-5
cdr3_aa: CASRGRTLNTEAFF
cdr3_nt: TGTGCCAGCAGGGGCCGGACACTGAACACTGAAGCTTTCTTT

j_call: TRBJ1-1
d_call: NA
clone_size: NA
v_call: TRBV9
cdr3_aa: CASSAKGNTEAFF
cdr3_nt: TGTGCCAGCAGCGCTAAAGGTAACACTGAAGCTTTCTTT

j_call: TRBJ1-5
d_call: TRBD1
clone_size: NA
v_call: TRBV20-1
cdr3_aa: CSAYRQGGNQPQHF
cdr3_nt: TGCAGTGCCTACAGACAGGGAGGTAATCAGCCCCAGCATTTT

j_call: TRBJ1-1
d_call: NA
clone_size: NA
v_call: TRBV18
cdr3_aa: CASLGDMNTEAFF
cdr3_nt: TGTGCCAGCCTAGGGGACATGAACACTGAAGCTTTCTTT

j_call: TRBJ1-1
d_call: NA
clone_size: NA
v_call: TRBV29-1
cdr3_aa: CSVQGGSGENTEAFF
cdr3_nt: TGCAGCGTTCAAGGAGGGTCCGGAGAGAACACTGAAGCTTTCTTT